This entry lists 24 T cell receptor beta chains sequenced from one sample in a study of T cells in Graves' hyperthyroidism and ophthalmopathy. Researchers amplified the TCR beta CDR3 regions from RNA transcripts. First-round RT-PCR with HTBI primers amplified the TCR CDR3 region. TCRdb reanalysed the multiplex PCR reads using MiXCR and keeps one entry per CDR3 protein. The sample gives 350,000 to 400,000 distinct CDR3 sequences, 14% to 15% of which show up once; 30% to 35% is in the top ten. Material: blood. The receptor source for this set is a woman aged 30 to 39 with Graves' hyperthyroidism.

This clonotype was seen a handful of times. The chain couples TRBV5-1 to TRBJ2-2, with D uncertain. This CDR3 contains 13 residues. Looked up from germline, CDR1 is SGHRS and CDR2 is YFSETQ. Trimming took 6 bases from V and 6 from J, leaving 12 bases between them. The CDR3 DNA reads TGCGCCAGCAACCACCGTGAGTCCGGGGAGCTGTTTTTT. This encodes CASNHRESGELFF.

The gene calls are TRBV5-6 and TRBJ2-3, with TRBD2 matching over 7 bases. Per germline, CDR1 SGHDT and CDR2 YYEEEE. V shed 1 base, J shed 0 bases, and the junction held 5 bases outside the gene matches. This CDR3 is 16 amino acids long. The CDR3 sequence: CASSLRGGTSTDTQYF. For the CDR3, the DNA is TGTGCCAGCAGCTTGCGGGGAGGGACTAGCACAGATACGCAGTATTTT.

The gene calls are TRBV11-2 and TRBJ2-5, with 9 bases fitting TRBD2. CDR1 is SGHAT and CDR2 is FQNNGV in the germline V gene. This CDR3 is 16 amino acids long. The V and J ends lost 5 bases and 5 bases, in that order; junction bases with no gene match: 12. The CDR3 reads CASSPGREGSRETQYF. CDR3 DNA sequence: TGTGCCAGCAGCCCTGGGCGGGAGGGCTCACGGGAGACCCAGTACTTC.

This clonotype was counted at least ten times. The CDR3 region is CASTPKGVTEAFF. CDR3 nucleotides: TGTGCCAGCACCCCAAAGGGGGTTACTGAAGCTTTCTTT. V and J are TRBV3-1 and TRBJ1-1; TRBD1 might be the D (6 bases). The germline V and J ends were trimmed by 7 bases and 5 bases, with 14 bases remaining between them. CDR3 length equals 13 residues. The germline V gene has CDR1 LGHDT and CDR2 YNNKEL (reference sequence). Filled out from reference TRBV3-1 and TRBJ1-1, the complete variable domain reads DTAVSQTPKYLVTQMGNDKSIKCEQNLGHDTMYWYKQDSKKFLKIMFSYNNKELIINETVPNRFSPKSPDKAHLNLHINSLELGDSAVYFCASTPKGVTEAFFGQGTRLTVV.

This clonotype was seen only a few times. The chain has TRBV3-1 and TRBJ2-2; 13 bases align to TRBD2. CDR1 is LGHDT and CDR2 is YNNKEL in the germline V gene (reference sequence). The CDR3 has 17 amino acids. The trim removed 2 bases at V and 8 bases at J, leaving 8 bases unmatched. The CDR3 nucleotides are TGTGCCAGCAGCCAACCTGGACTAGCGGGAGTGACAGGGGAGCTGTTTTTT. Protein: CASSQPGLAGVTGELFF.

This clonotype was recorded many times. The chain has TRBV3-1 and TRBJ2-1; D remains unclear. The ends were cut back, 4 bases at V and 10 bases at J, with 8 bases in the middle. CDR1 and CDR2 from the germline V gene are LGHDT and YNNKEL (reference sequence). The CDR3 contains 11 residues. DNA of the CDR3: TGTGCCAGCAGCCGTAACGGGGAGCAGTTCTTC. It translates to CASSRNGEQFF.

The chain is built from TRBV12-3 or TRBV12-4 and TRBJ1-1; a possible D gene is TRBD1 (6 bases). This CDR3 has 15 residues. The V and J ends lost 6 bases and 3 bases respectively, with 17 bases between them. The CDR3 DNA sequence: TGTGCCAGCAGCCCACAGGGACGGAGGGACACTGAAGCTTTCTTT. Translated, it gives CASSPQGRRDTEAFF.

This clonotype was found many times. The V gene is TRBV7-9, the J gene TRBJ1-1; no definite D call. Germline CDR1 SEHNR, CDR2 FQNEAQ (reference sequence). Trimming cost V 4 bases and J 10 bases, with 16 bases left between them. The length of the CDR3 is 13 residues. The CDR3 DNA follows: TGTGCCAGCAGCTCCGCCGCCTCGAGAGGAGCTTTCTTT. Residues: CASSSAASRGAFF.

This clonotype came up a few times. The V call is TRBV3-1, the J call TRBJ1-2; the match to TRBD1 covers 11 bases. The CDR3 has 14 residues. The germline gives CDR1 LGHDT, CDR2 YNNKEL (reference sequence). V dropped 7 bases and J dropped 7; count of bases not matched to a gene: 8. CDR3 sequence (DNA): TGTGCCAGCACCATCGGACAGGGGGCTCCTGGCTACACCTTC. Translated: CASTIGQGAPGYTF.

V gene TRBV24-1 combines with J gene TRBJ2-1; 10 bases are shared with TRBD2. The CDR3 extends over 14 amino acids. The V gene's germline CDR1 is KGHDR and CDR2 SFDVKD. With V trimmed by 6 bases and J by 8 bases, 6 bases remained unmatched. This chain's CDR3 is CATSSSGRADEQFF. CDR3 DNA sequence: TGTGCCACCAGTTCGAGCGGGAGGGCTGATGAGCAGTTCTTC.

The chain joins TRBV27 to TRBJ2-5, with D perhaps TRBD2 (6 bases). The CDR3 runs 17 residues. Trimming took off 2 bases at V and 5 bases at J, with 21 bases between the two ends. Germline V gene data show CDR1 as MNHEY and CDR2 as SMNVEV (reference sequence). CDR3 bases: TGTGCCAGCAGTTTAACTATTTTTCGGGGGACCGGTGAGACCCAGTACTTC. Amino acid sequence: CASSLTIFRGTGETQYF.

This clonotype was observed many times. This sequence joins TRBV7-8 and TRBJ2-5, with D possibly called TRBD1 or TRBD2 (7 bases each). The germline V and J ends were trimmed by 3 bases and 1 base, with 12 bases remaining between them. The germline V gene encodes CDR1 SGHVS and CDR2 FQNEAQ. The CDR3 sequence is 15 residues long. As DNA, the CDR3 is TGTGCCAGCAGCTTCAGGGGGAGGGCCCAAGAGACCCAGTACTTC. Amino acid sequence: CASSFRGRAQETQYF.

This clonotype has at least ten counts. The CDR3 DNA reads as TGTGCCTGGAGTCCTGGGGCGGGACAGCTAAATCAGCCCCAGCATTTT. Translated, it gives CAWSPGAGQLNQPQHF. This chain connects TRBV30 to TRBJ1-5; TRBD1 aligns across 7 bases. Trimming at V came to 2 bases and at J to 4 bases, leaving 11 bases not matched to a gene. From germline, CDR1 is GTSNPN and CDR2 SVGIG (reference sequence). CDR3 length: 16 amino acids.

In this sample, this clonotype turned up many times. The chain uses TRBV28 and TRBJ2-5; weak D call: TRBD1 (7 bases). There are 14 residues in the CDR3. Trimming took 8 bases from V and 3 from J, leaving 16 bases between them. Germline V gene sequence: CDR1 MDHEN, CDR2 SYDVKM. The CDR3 loop is CASDATGEEETQYF. The CDR3 nucleotides read TGTGCCAGCGACGCCACAGGGGAGGAAGAGACCCAGTACTTC. The complete variable domain, with remaining parts taken from reference TRBV28 and TRBJ2-5, reads DVKVTQSSRYLVKRTGEKVFLECVQDMDHENMFWYRQDPGLGLRLIYFSYDVKMKEKGDIPEGYSVSREKKERFSLILESASTNQTSMYLCASDATGEEETQYFGPGTRLLVL.

There are many counts of this clonotype. This chain uses TRBV5-1 with TRBJ2-1; 9 bases line up with TRBD2. The CDR3 spans 13 residues. Germline V gene sequence: CDR1 SGHRS, CDR2 YFSETQ. J was trimmed by 11 bases and V by 0 bases; bases with no gene match: 3. The CDR3 sequence is CASSLEAGGKQFF. In DNA, the CDR3 is TGCGCCAGCAGCTTGGAAGCGGGGGGCAAGCAGTTCTTC.

This clonotype was recorded at least ten times. The V gene is TRBV7-8, the J gene TRBJ2-5; 7 nucleotides match TRBD2. CDR3 size: 18 residues. The V segment lost 5 bases and the J segment 1 base; nucleotides outside the gene matches: 16. In germline, CDR1 is SGHVS, CDR2 FQNEAQ. This CDR3 is CASSANVFGGSIQETQYF. The CDR3, as DNA: TGTGCCAGCAGCGCTAACGTCTTCGGCGGGAGCATCCAAGAGACCCAGTACTTC.

The table lists this clonotype with many counts. The chain links TRBV9 to TRBJ2-1, with 8 bases matching TRBD2. V was pared by 3 bases and J by 8 bases, with 10 bases of the junction left unmatched. This CDR3 has 15 amino acids. Per germline, CDR1 SGDLS and CDR2 YYNGEE. CDR3 sequence (DNA): TGTGCCAGCAGCGCCCTTCCGGGACTAGTATATGAGCAGTTCTTC. Translating it yields CASSALPGLVYEQFF. Filled out from reference TRBV9 and TRBJ2-1, the complete variable domain reads DSGVTQTPKHLITATGQRVTLRCSPRSGDLSVYWYQQSLDQGLQFLIQYYNGEERAKGNILERFSAQQFPDLHSELNLSSLELGDSALYFCASSALPGLVYEQFFGPGTRLTVL.

The chain employs TRBV20-1 and TRBJ2-1; D unresolved. Trimming pared 4 bases from V and 6 bases from J, leaving 16 bases between. The germline V gene encodes CDR1 DFQATT and CDR2 SNEGSKA (reference sequence). The CDR3 is 14 amino acids. CDR3 residues: CSANPSVWGNEQFF. The CDR3 region has the DNA TGCAGTGCTAACCCCTCTGTGTGGGGCAATGAGCAGTTCTTC.

This clonotype was seen a few times. The V call is TRBV6-4, the J call TRBJ2-1, with D possibly TRBD1 on 6 matching bases. Germline CDR1 and CDR2: MRHNA and SNTAGT. The CDR3 is 15 residues long. Trimming removed 0 bases at V and 3 bases at J, with 9 bases between. CDR3 coding DNA: TGTGCCAGCAGTGACTCCAGGGGTGGCTACAATGAGCAGTTCTTC. Protein product: CASSDSRGGYNEQFF.

This clonotype was picked up many times. The chain is built from TRBV2 and TRBJ2-7; D is possibly TRBD1 or TRBD2 (5 bases each). This CDR3 comprises 15 residues. The ends were cut back, 6 bases at V and 3 bases at J, with 18 bases in the middle. Germline V gene sequence: CDR1 SNHLY, CDR2 FYNNEI. The CDR3: CASRGKGPALYEQYF. The DNA for the CDR3 is TGTGCCAGCAGGGGGAAGGGACCTGCACTCTACGAGCAGTACTTC. The whole variable domain, remainder taken from reference TRBV2 and TRBJ2-7, is EPEVTQTPSHQVTQMGQEVILRCVPISNHLYFYWYRQILGQKVEFLVSFYNNEISEKSEIFDDQFSVERPDGSNFTLKIRSTKLEDSAMYFCASRGKGPALYEQYFGPGTRLTVT.

In this sample, this clonotype turned up many times. The chain couples TRBV7-2 to TRBJ2-5; D gene uncertain. V was cut by 0 bases and J by 4 bases, with 9 bases left in between. This CDR3 contains 14 residues. CDR1 SGHTA and CDR2 FQGNSA come from the germline V gene. The CDR3 nucleotides are TGTGCCAGCAGCTTAGCTGGTCGTAGAGAGACCCAGTACTTC. It translates to CASSLAGRRETQYF.

The chain carries TRBV3-1 and TRBJ2-7; possibly TRBD1 or TRBD2 for D (5 bases each). Germline V gene data show CDR1 as LGHDT and CDR2 as YNNKEL (reference sequence). V lost 0 bases and J lost 7, with 13 bases in between. The CDR3 has 14 residues. CDR3: CASSQEVGTLEQYF. As DNA, the CDR3 is TGTGCCAGCAGCCAAGAGGTCGGGACCCTTGAGCAGTACTTC.

This clonotype occurred a few times. V is TRBV10-3 and J is TRBJ2-3; TRBD2 might be the D (7 bases). Germline lookup yields CDR1 ENHRY and CDR2 SYGVKD. The CDR3 totals 16 residues. Trimming took off 1 base at V and 0 bases at J, with 11 bases between the two ends. As DNA, the CDR3 is TGTGCCATCAGTGAGTGGGGGGGCGCGAGCACAGATACGCAGTATTTT. It specifies CAISEWGGASTDTQYF.

The rearrangement links TRBV27 to TRBJ1-6; TRBD1 aligns across 7 bases. Germline values: CDR1 MNHEY, CDR2 SMNVEV (reference sequence). The CDR3 covers 14 residues. V gave up 1 base and J gave up 9 bases; unmatched junction bases: 3. CDR3 DNA: TGTGCCAGCAGTTTATGGGACAGAGCTTCACCCCTCCACTTT. Encoded protein: CASSLWDRASPLHF.